Listed below are T cell receptor beta chains from one sample, sequenced in a study of lymphopenia after photon versus proton radiotherapy. Assay: immunoSEQ multiplex PCR; the TCRdb copy retains only in-frame clones and omits some. Here the sample spans roughly 45,000 clones, 85% being singletons. Material: peripheral blood, obtained from a patient treated with photon-based radiotherapy. The receptor source for this set is a man aged 35-49 years with gastric cancer. Each CDR3 is given with its conserved first and last residue. D genes are given only for firm matches. Clone size is given for some rows only: seen once, a few or many times, or a class if the clone is expanded.

TRBJ1-3,TRBD1,-,TRBV7-2,16,CASSLGYRGSGNTIYF,TGTGCCAGCAGCTTAGGGTACAGGGGTTCTGGAAACACCATATATTTT
TRBJ1-4,-,-,TRBV30,16,CAWNSPRPGVSEKLFF,TGTGCCTGGAACTCTCCACGCCCAGGGGTTAGTGAAAAACTGTTTTTT
TRBJ2-2,-,-,TRBV2,14,CASTGGAQGGELFF,TGTGCCAGCACTGGGGGGGCGCAAGGCGGGGAGCTGTTTTTT
TRBJ2-1,-,-,TRBV14,15,CASSPIAVSYNEQFF,TGTGCCAGCAGCCCCATAGCGGTCTCCTACAATGAGCAGTTCTTC
TRBJ1-1,-,-,TRBV4-3,13,CASSQDKGAEAFF,TGCGCCAGCAGCCAAGATAAGGGTGCGGAAGCTTTCTTT
TRBJ2-7,TRBD2,few,TRBV7-2,17,CASSPRAASGGSYEQYF,TGTGCCAGCAGCCCCCGGGCGGCTAGCGGGGGGTCCTACGAGCAGTACTTC
TRBJ1-6,-,-,TRBV6-5,14,CASRIQGIGSPLHF,TGTGCCAGCAGAATTCAGGGAATCGGATCACCCCTCCACTTT
TRBJ2-4,TRBD2,few,TRBV6-6,16,CASKPAGGPSKNIQYF,TGTGCCAGCAAACCAGCGGGGGGGCCCAGCAAAAACATTCAGTACTTC
TRBJ2-5,-,-,TRBV7-7,14,CASSLGTSFETQYF,TGTGCTAGCAGCCTGGGAACTAGCTTTGAGACCCAGTACTTC
TRBJ1-2,TRBD1,-,TRBV28,13,CASSLPGQDGYTF,TGTGCCAGCAGTTTACCCGGACAGGATGGCTACACCTTC
TRBJ1-2,-,-,TRBV13,12,CASSLGNYGYTF,TGTGCCAGCAGCTTAGGCAACTATGGCTACACCTTC
TRBJ1-6,-,-,TRBV5-1,14,CASSLSWDNSPLHF,TGCGCCAGCAGCTTGTCCTGGGATAATTCACCCCTCCACTTT
TRBJ1-1,-,-,TRBV7-2,12,CASSFMNTEAFF,TGTGCCAGCAGCTTCATGAACACTGAAGCTTTCTTT
TRBJ2-7,-,-,TRBV11-2,13,CASSRRISYEQYF,TGTGCCAGCAGCCGACGCATCTCCTACGAGCAGTACTTC